The 5 T cell receptor beta chains listed next were all sequenced from one sample in a study of blood T cells in healthy people across ages. Primed by a sample-barcoded 5' primer and a J-beta primer mix, a second PCR proceeded for roughly 7 to 11 cycles. TCRdb processed the 5' RACE reads anew with MiXCR; each CDR3 protein has one entry. This table has about 640,000 distinct CDR3 sequences, around 38% appearing once. Sequenced input: blood. These receptor sequences come from a man aged 80 or over in good health.

This clonotype was seen only a few times. CDR3 DNA sequence: TGCAGCGTTGTTTTGGGGGCGAGCAATCAGCCCCAGCATTTT. Translating gives CSVVLGASNQPQHF. The chain is built from TRBV29-1 and TRBJ1-5, with TRBD1 as a possible D gene (6 bases). The CDR3 contains 14 residues. Germline-derived CDR1 and CDR2 are SQVTM and ANQGSEA. The V end lost 4 bases, the J end lost 1 base, and 11 bases lay between the germline ends.

The J gene is TRBJ2-6, the V gene TRBV5-5; TRBD2 is a possible D gene (5 bases). Per the germline V gene, CDR1 is SGHKS and CDR2 is YYEKEE (reference sequence). The ends were cut back, 1 base at V and 0 bases at J, with 8 bases in the middle. The CDR3 is made up of 16 amino acids. Written as DNA, the CDR3 is TGTGCCAGCAGCTTGCGAGGGAACTCTGGGGCCAACGTCCTGACTTTC. Protein: CASSLRGNSGANVLTF. Complete variable domain (other parts from reference TRBV5-5 and TRBJ2-6): DAGVTQSPTHLIKTRGQQVTLRCSPISGHKSVSWYQQVLGQGPQFIFQYYEKEERGRGNFPDRFSARQFPNYSSELNVNALLLGDSALYLCASSLRGNSGANVLTFGAGSRLTVL.

CDR3 nucleotides: TGTGCCAGCAGCCTCCGACAGGGAGGGACAGATACGCAGTATTTT. Its protein product is CASSLRQGGTDTQYF. The chain joins TRBV9 to TRBJ2-3; the D gene could be TRBD1 or TRBD2 (7 bases each). Trimming pared 4 bases from V and 3 bases from J, leaving 15 bases between. This CDR3 is built from 15 residues. The germline gives CDR1 SGDLS, CDR2 YYNGEE.

Comments on this clonotype: An end of the junction differs from the germline gene, which may be a read error. The J gene is TRBJ2-5, the V gene TRBV6-2 or TRBV6-3; 8 positions match TRBD1. The CDR3 contains 13 residues. The germline V gene encodes CDR1 MNHEY and CDR2 SVGEGT. The chain's CDR3 is CTSSRTGLETQYF. The CDR3 DNA follows: TGTACCAGCAGCCGGACAGGGCTGGAGACCCAGTACTTC.

The gene calls are TRBV2 and TRBJ2-5; D uncertain. CDR3 size: 14 residues. The V gene's germline CDR1 is SNHLY and CDR2 FYNNEI. The V end lost 10 bases, the J end lost 1 base, and 16 bases lay between the germline ends. CDR3 sequence (DNA): TGTGCCACCCGCGGCACTACGACCCAAGAGACCCAGTACTTC. Its protein is CATRGTTTQETQYF.